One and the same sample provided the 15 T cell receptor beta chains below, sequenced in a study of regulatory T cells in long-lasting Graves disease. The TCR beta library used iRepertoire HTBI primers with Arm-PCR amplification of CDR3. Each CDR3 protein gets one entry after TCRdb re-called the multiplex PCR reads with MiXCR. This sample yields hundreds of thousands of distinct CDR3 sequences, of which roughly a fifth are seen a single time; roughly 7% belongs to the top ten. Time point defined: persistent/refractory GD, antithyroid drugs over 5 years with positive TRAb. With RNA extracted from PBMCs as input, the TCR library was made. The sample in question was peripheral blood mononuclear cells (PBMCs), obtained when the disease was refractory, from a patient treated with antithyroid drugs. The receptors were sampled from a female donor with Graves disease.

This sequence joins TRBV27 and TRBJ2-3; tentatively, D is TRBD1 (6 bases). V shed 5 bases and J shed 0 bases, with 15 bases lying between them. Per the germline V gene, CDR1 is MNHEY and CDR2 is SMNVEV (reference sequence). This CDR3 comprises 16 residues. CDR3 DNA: TGTGCCAGCAGTCGACCAGGGGAGAGCAGCACAGATACGCAGTATTTT. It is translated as CASSRPGESSTDTQYF.

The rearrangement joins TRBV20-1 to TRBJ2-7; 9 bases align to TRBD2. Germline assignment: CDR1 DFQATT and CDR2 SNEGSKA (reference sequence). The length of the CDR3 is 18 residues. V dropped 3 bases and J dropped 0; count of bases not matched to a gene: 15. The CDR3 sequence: CSASALTGLAGTSYEQYF. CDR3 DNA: TGCAGTGCTAGCGCCCTGACGGGGCTAGCGGGGACCTCCTACGAGCAGTACTTC.

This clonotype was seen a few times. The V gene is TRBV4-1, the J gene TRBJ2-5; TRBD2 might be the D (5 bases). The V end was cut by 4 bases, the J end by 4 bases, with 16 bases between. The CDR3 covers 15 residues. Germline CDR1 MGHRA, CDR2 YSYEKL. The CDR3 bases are TGCGCCAGCAGCCGAACGACGGGTGGAGGAGAGACCCAGTACTTC. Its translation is CASSRTTGGGETQYF.

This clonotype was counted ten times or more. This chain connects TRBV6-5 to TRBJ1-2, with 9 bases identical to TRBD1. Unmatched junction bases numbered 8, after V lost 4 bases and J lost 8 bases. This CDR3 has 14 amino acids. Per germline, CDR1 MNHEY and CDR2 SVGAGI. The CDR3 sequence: CASSSGQGRSGYTF. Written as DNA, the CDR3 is TGTGCCAGCAGTTCGGGACAGGGAAGGAGCGGCTACACCTTC.

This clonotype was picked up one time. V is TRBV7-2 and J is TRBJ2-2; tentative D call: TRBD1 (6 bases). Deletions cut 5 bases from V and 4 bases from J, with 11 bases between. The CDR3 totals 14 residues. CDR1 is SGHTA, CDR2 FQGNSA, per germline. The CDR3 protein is CASSAPGVTGELFF. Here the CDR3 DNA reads TGTGCCAGCAGCGCCCCAGGGGTCACCGGGGAGCTGTTTTTT.

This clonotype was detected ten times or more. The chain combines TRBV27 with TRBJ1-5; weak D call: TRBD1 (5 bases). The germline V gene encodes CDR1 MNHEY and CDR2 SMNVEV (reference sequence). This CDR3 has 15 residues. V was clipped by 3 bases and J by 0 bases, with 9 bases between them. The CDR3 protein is CASSLWGDSNQPQHF. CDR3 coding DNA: TGTGCCAGCAGTTTGTGGGGGGATAGCAATCAGCCCCAGCATTTT.

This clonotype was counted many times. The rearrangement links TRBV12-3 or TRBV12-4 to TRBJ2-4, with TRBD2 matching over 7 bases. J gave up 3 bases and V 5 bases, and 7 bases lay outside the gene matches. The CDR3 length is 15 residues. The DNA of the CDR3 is TGTGCCAGCAGTCCACTGGGAGGGAACAAAAACATTCAGTACTTC. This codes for CASSPLGGNKNIQYF.

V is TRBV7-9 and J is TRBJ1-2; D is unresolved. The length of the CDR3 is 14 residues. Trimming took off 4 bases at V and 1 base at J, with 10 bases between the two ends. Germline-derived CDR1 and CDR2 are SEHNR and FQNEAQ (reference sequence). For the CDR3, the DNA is TGTGCCAGCAGCTCTAGCCAGGTTAACTATGGCTACACCTTC. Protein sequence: CASSSSQVNYGYTF.

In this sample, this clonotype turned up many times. The CDR3 nucleotides are TGTGCCAGCAGTTTGCAGGATCTGAACACTGAAGCTTTCTTT. Translated, it gives CASSLQDLNTEAFF. The chain recombines TRBV12-3 or TRBV12-4 with TRBJ1-1; D call uncertain. With 3 bases removed from V and 0 bases from J, the gap between germline ends came to 8 bases. The CDR3 is made up of 14 amino acids.

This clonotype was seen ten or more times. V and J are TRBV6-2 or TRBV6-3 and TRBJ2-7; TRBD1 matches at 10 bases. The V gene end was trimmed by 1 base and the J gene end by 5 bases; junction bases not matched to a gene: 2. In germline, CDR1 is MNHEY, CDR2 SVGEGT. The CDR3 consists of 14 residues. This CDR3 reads CASSYLTGGDEQYF. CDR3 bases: TGTGCCAGCAGTTACTTGACAGGGGGCGACGAGCAGTACTTC.

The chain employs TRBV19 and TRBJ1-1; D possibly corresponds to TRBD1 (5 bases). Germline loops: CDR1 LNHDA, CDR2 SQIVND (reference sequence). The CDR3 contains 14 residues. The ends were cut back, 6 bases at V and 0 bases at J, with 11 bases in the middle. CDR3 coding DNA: TGTGCCAGTAGCCCCAGGGTCATGAACACTGAAGCTTTCTTT. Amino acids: CASSPRVMNTEAFF.

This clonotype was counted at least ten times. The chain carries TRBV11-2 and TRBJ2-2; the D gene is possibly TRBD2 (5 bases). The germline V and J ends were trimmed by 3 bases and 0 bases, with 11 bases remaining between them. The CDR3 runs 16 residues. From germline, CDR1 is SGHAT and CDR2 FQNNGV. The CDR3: CASSFAHGANTGELFF. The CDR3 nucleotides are TGTGCCAGCAGCTTTGCCCACGGGGCGAACACCGGGGAGCTGTTTTTT.

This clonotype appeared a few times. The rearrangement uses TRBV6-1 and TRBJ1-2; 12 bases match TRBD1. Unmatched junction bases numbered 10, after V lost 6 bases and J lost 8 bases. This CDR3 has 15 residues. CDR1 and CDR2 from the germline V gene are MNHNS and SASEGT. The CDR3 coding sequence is TGTGCCAGCAGCAATCCGGGACAGGGGGCGACAGGCTACACCTTC. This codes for CASSNPGQGATGYTF.

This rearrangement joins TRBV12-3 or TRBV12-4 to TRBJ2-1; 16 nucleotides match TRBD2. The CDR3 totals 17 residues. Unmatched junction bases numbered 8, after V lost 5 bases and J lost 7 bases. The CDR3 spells CASSLEPGLAGGNEQFF. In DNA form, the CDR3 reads TGTGCCAGCAGTCTCGAACCGGGACTAGCGGGAGGGAATGAGCAGTTCTTC.

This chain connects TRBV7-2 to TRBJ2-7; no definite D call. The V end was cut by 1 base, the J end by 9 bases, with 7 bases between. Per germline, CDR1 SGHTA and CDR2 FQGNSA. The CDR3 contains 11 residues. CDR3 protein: CASSLEARQYF. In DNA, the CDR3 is TGTGCCAGCAGCTTAGAGGCAAGGCAGTACTTC.